This passage covers 21 T cell receptor beta chains from one sample sequenced in a study of T cell changes during pregnancy in multiple sclerosis. The table came from immunoSEQ multiplex PCR; TCRdb's copy has only in-frame clones and leaves some out. Of 36,000 or so clones listed, approximately 90% are singletons. This material consisted of CD4+ T cells from peripheral blood mononuclear cells, taken in the first trimester of pregnancy. The receptors originated from a female donor with multiple sclerosis, enrolled in a pregnancy study.

V usage is TRBV7-9 and J usage is TRBJ1-2; 8 nucleotides match TRBD1. J gave up 6 bases and V 4 bases, and 13 bases lay outside the gene matches. Germline CDR1 and CDR2: SEHNR and FQNEAQ (reference sequence). The CDR3 length is 16 residues. CDR3 bases: TGTGCCAGCAGCTCTTATCCCGCCCCGACAGGGGATGGCTACACCTTC. Translating it yields CASSSYPAPTGDGYTF. The full variable domain, with the rest looked up from reference TRBV7-9 and TRBJ1-2, is DTGVSQNPRHKITKRGQNVTFRCDPISEHNRLYWYRQTLGQGPEFLTYFQNEAQLEKSRLLSDRFSAERPKGSFSTLEIQRTEQGDSAMYLCASSSYPAPTGDGYTFGSGTRLTVV.

The chain recombines TRBV18 with TRBJ2-4, with 8 bases fitting TRBD1. In germline, CDR1 is KGHSH, CDR2 LQKENI. Unmatched junction bases numbered 12, after V lost 3 bases and J lost 2 bases. This CDR3 comprises 18 residues. Written as DNA, the CDR3 is TGTGCCAGCTCACCCATACCCAGGGGGCCGGCTACCAAAAACATTCAGTACTTC. Encoded protein: CASSPIPRGPATKNIQYF.

This chain links TRBV11-2 with TRBJ1-2; no reliable D call. The CDR3 runs to 15 residues. Germline loops: CDR1 SGHAT, CDR2 FQNNGV. V was pared by 0 bases and J by 6 bases, with 14 bases between. CDR3 sequence (DNA): TGTGCCAGCAGCTTAGATCCGGGGTCGGGGAATGGCTACACCTTC. It translates to CASSLDPGSGNGYTF.

This clone appeared a single time. The gene calls are TRBV5-1 and TRBJ1-1; 8 bases are shared with TRBD1. Trimming removed 0 bases from V and 5 bases from J; junction bases left unmatched: 3. The CDR3 is made up of 14 amino acids. Germline loops: CDR1 SGHRS, CDR2 YFSETQ. CDR3 DNA: TGCGCCAGCAGCTTGGGGACAGGGAGAACTGAAGCTTTCTTT. Translation: CASSLGTGRTEAFF.

The chain recombines TRBV7-2 with TRBJ1-1; no reliable D call. The CDR3 is 15 amino acids. The germline CDR1 and CDR2 sequences are SGHTA and FQGNSA. The V and J ends lost 6 bases and 7 bases respectively, with 21 bases between them. The chain's CDR3 is CASRAAEHYRGEAFF. Written as DNA, the CDR3 is TGTGCCAGCAGAGCAGCAGAGCACTACCGGGGTGAAGCTTTCTTT.

CDR3 residues: CASSLTFLSGAVQETQYF. CDR3 sequence (DNA): TGTGCCAGCAGCTTAACTTTTTTGTCAGGGGCCGTCCAAGAGACCCAGTACTTC. The genes are TRBV7-8 and TRBJ2-5; tentative D call: TRBD1 (6 bases). Trimming removed 2 bases from V and 1 base from J, with 20 bases in between. The germline V gene has CDR1 SGHVS and CDR2 FQNEAQ. The CDR3 totals 18 residues.

The chain couples TRBV7-2 to TRBJ2-3, with 15 bases that match TRBD2. Trimming removed 4 bases from V and 4 bases from J; junction bases left unmatched: 0. This CDR3 contains 15 residues. Germline-derived CDR1 and CDR2 are SGHTA and FQGNSA. The CDR3 loop is CASSWTSGGADTQYF. In nucleotides, the CDR3 is TGTGCCAGCAGCTGGACTAGCGGGGGGGCAGATACGCAGTATTTT.

The genes are TRBV19 and TRBJ2-7; D is unresolved. Germline CDR1 is LNHDA and CDR2 is SQIVND (reference sequence). There are 14 residues in the CDR3. V lost 4 bases, J lost 1 base, and 11 bases lay in between. Here the CDR3 reads CASSRRQASYEQYF. The CDR3, as DNA: TGTGCCAGTAGTAGAAGGCAGGCATCCTACGAGCAGTACTTC. The full variable domain, in which reference TRBV19 and TRBJ2-7 provide the parts outside the CDR3, is DGGITQSPKYLFRKEGQNVTLSCEQNLNHDAMYWYRQDPGQGLRLIYYSQIVNDFQKGDIAEGYSVSREKKESFPLTVTSAQKNPTAFYLCASSRRQASYEQYFGPGTRLTVT.

The genes are TRBV30 and TRBJ1-6; 8 bases are shared with TRBD1. Trimming cost V 1 base and J 9 bases; bases outside gene matches: 2. The CDR3 extends over 13 amino acids. Germline-derived CDR1 and CDR2 are GTSNPN and SVGIG (reference sequence). The CDR3 is CAWSADRGSPLHF. In nucleotides, the CDR3 is TGTGCCTGGAGTGCCGACAGGGGTTCACCCCTCCACTTT.

This clone was seen only once. V usage is TRBV5-1 and J usage is TRBJ2-3, with 9 bases identical to TRBD2. V shed 6 bases, J shed 2 bases, and the junction held 10 bases outside the gene matches. The CDR3 has 16 amino acids. Germline CDR1 and CDR2: SGHRS and YFSETQ. CDR3 DNA sequence: TGCGCCAGCAAAATGGCGCGGGGGGGCCCCACAGATACGCAGTATTTT. Its translation is CASKMARGGPTDTQYF.

This clone was detected only a few times. This rearrangement joins TRBV7-2 to TRBJ2-5, with D maybe TRBD1 (5 bases). The CDR3 is 15 amino acids. Per germline, CDR1 SGHTA and CDR2 FQGNSA. Trimming left V 2 bases short and J 5 bases short, with 15 bases between. For the CDR3, the DNA is TGTGCCAGCAGCTTATCCAGGGCGAATAGGGAGACCCAGTACTTC. Protein sequence: CASSLSRANRETQYF.

In this sample, this clone turned up once. V usage is TRBV15 and J usage is TRBJ1-1, with D unclear. CDR1 LNHNV and CDR2 YYDKDF come from the germline V gene (reference sequence). CDR3 length: 13 amino acids. The V end was cut by 0 bases, the J end by 2 bases, with 4 bases between. The CDR3 sequence is CATSRELNTEAFF. The CDR3 DNA reads TGTGCCACCAGCAGAGAGCTAAACACTGAAGCTTTCTTT.

The chain joins TRBV10-2 to TRBJ1-5; 9 bases map to TRBD1. J was trimmed by 7 bases and V by 6 bases; bases with no gene match: 7. The CDR3 length is 14 residues. Germline V gene sequence: CDR1 WSHSY, CDR2 SAAADI. In DNA, the CDR3 is TGCGCCAGCAGGGACTCGGGACAGGGACAGCCCCAGCATTTT. Protein product: CASRDSGQGQPQHF.

The chain is built from TRBV6-5 and TRBJ1-2; D gene ambiguous. The CDR3 runs 14 residues. CDR1 and CDR2 from the germline V gene are MNHEY and SVGAGI. The V and J ends lost 5 bases and 4 bases respectively, with 14 bases between them. The DNA for the CDR3 is TGTGCCAGCAGTACGGCGGGTACTGTCTATGGCTACACCTTC. This encodes CASSTAGTVYGYTF.

The chain links TRBV11-2 to TRBJ1-3; no reliable D call. In germline, CDR1 is SGHAT, CDR2 FQNNGV. This CDR3 has 15 residues. V was shortened by 1 base and J by 0 bases, with 7 bases between the two germline ends. The CDR3 bases are TGTGCCAGCAGCTTAGCCGGGATCTCTGGAAACACCATATATTTT. Protein product: CASSLAGISGNTIYF. The full variable domain, rest sourced from reference TRBV11-2 and TRBJ1-3, is EAGVAQSPRYKIIEKRQSVAFWCNPISGHATLYWYQQILGQGPKLLIQFQNNGVVDDSQLPKDRFSAERLKGVDSTLKIQPAKLEDSAVYLCASSLAGISGNTIYFGEGSWLTVV.

This chain uses TRBV28 with TRBJ1-1; D possibly corresponds to TRBD1 (5 bases). Looked up from germline, CDR1 is MDHEN and CDR2 is SYDVKM. The V end lost 8 bases, the J end lost 2 bases, and 21 bases lay between the germline ends. The CDR3 length is 16 residues. CDR3 amino acids: CASGLEMTDSNTEAFF. CDR3 nucleotide sequence: TGTGCCAGCGGGTTAGAGATGACAGATTCTAACACTGAAGCTTTCTTT.

This chain links TRBV25-1 with TRBJ2-1; maybe TRBD1 (5 bases). Trimming removed 3 bases from V and 7 bases from J, with 16 bases in between. Germline V gene data show CDR1 as MGHDK and CDR2 as SYGVNS. The CDR3 sequence is 15 residues long. This CDR3 reads CASSEDWGRTNEQFF. DNA of the CDR3: TGTGCCAGCAGTGAGGATTGGGGCAGGACGAATGAGCAGTTCTTC.

This clone was detected only once. The chain joins TRBV5-8 to TRBJ2-1; 13 bases line up with TRBD2. The germline V gene encodes CDR1 SGHTS and CDR2 YDEGEE. V lost 4 bases, J lost 8 bases, and 9 bases stayed unmatched. CDR3 length: 16 residues. CDR3: CASSGILAGGLDEQFF. Here the CDR3 DNA reads TGTGCCAGCAGCGGGATACTAGCGGGGGGGCTGGATGAGCAGTTCTTC.

The sample holds a few counts of this clone. V usage is TRBV6-1 and J usage is TRBJ1-1; D not certain. V was shortened by 1 base and J by 1 base, with 4 bases between the two germline ends. This CDR3 region has 13 residues. Germline loops: CDR1 MNHNS, CDR2 SASEGT. The CDR3 loop reads CASSEVSNTEAFF. CDR3 DNA sequence: TGTGCCAGCAGTGAAGTCTCGAACACTGAAGCTTTCTTT.

The V and J genes are TRBV6-6 and TRBJ1-1, with TRBD1 identical over 10 bases. J was trimmed by 1 base and V by 7 bases; bases with no gene match: 3. Germline V CDR1 and CDR2: MNHNY, SVGAGI (reference sequence). CDR3 size: 14 residues. The CDR3 sequence: CASNGQGGNTEAFF. The CDR3 DNA is TGTGCCAGCAACGGACAGGGGGGGAACACTGAAGCTTTCTTT.

This clone appeared a few times. The chain couples TRBV13 to TRBJ2-1, with D possibly TRBD1 on 6 matching bases. Per germline, CDR1 PRHDT and CDR2 FYEKMQ (reference sequence). This CDR3 has 16 residues. V lost 5 bases to trimming and J lost 2 bases, with 16 bases between them. CDR3 loop: CASSGGQLTAYNEQFF. The CDR3 DNA reads as TGTGCCAGCAGCGGAGGACAGCTAACCGCCTACAATGAGCAGTTCTTC.